The 20 T cell receptor beta chains in this list originate from one sample, sequenced in a study of CD4 T cells in relation to SARS-CoV-2 and coronaviruses. Measured with immunoSEQ multiplex PCR; TCRdb has only the in-frame clones, and not every one. The sample holds some 40,000 clones, roughly 80% seen once. Antigens for these TCRs are unknown. Sequences were obtained from naive CD4+ T cells from PBMCs, cultured in vitro. As for subset: naive CD4+ T cells isolated by negative enrichment. The receptors originated from an adult with COVID-19.

This chain connects TRBV28 to TRBJ1-5, with D unresolved. Deletions cut 8 bases from V and 0 bases from J, with 8 bases between. Germline V gives CDR1 MDHEN, CDR2 SYDVKM. The CDR3 is made up of 13 amino acids. The CDR3 is CASEGSSNQPQHF. Here the CDR3 DNA reads TGTGCCAGCGAGGGAAGTAGCAATCAGCCCCAGCATTTT.

The gene calls are TRBV7-2 and TRBJ1-3; a weak D match, TRBD1 (6 bases). The germline V gene encodes CDR1 SGHTA and CDR2 FQGNSA. The CDR3 has 14 residues. The V and J ends lost 5 bases and 0 bases respectively, with 8 bases between them. DNA for the CDR3: TGTGCCAGCAGCGAGGGGGGCTCTGGAAACACCATATATTTT. Encoded protein: CASSEGGSGNTIYF.

The CDR3: CASIRTPGLAVYEQYF. CDR3 nucleotides: TGTGCCAGCATCCGAACGCCGGGACTAGCTGTCTACGAGCAGTACTTC. The chain employs TRBV27 and TRBJ2-7; 9 bases align to TRBD2. Germline V CDR1 and CDR2: MNHEY, SMNVEV (reference sequence). The ends lost 7 bases at V and 3 bases at J; junction bases unmatched: 13. This CDR3 comprises 16 residues.

This chain joins TRBV5-1 and TRBJ2-5, with D uncertain. Germline CDR1 reads SGHRS; CDR2 reads YFSETQ. The CDR3 spans 12 residues. With 0 bases removed from V and 3 bases from J, the gap between germline ends came to 3 bases. CDR3 sequence: CASSLGKETQYF. CDR3 sequence (DNA): TGCGCCAGCAGCTTGGGTAAAGAGACCCAGTACTTC.

The J gene is TRBJ2-2, the V gene TRBV6-5; D is perhaps TRBD1 (6 bases). The CDR3 consists of 15 residues. Deletions cut 3 bases from V and 8 bases from J, with 16 bases between. Germline V CDR1 and CDR2: MNHEY, SVGAGI. CDR3 region: CASSYSDRDTGELFF. The CDR3 coding sequence is TGTGCCAGCAGTTATTCGGACAGAGATACAGGGGAGCTGTTTTTT.

V is TRBV7-9 and J is TRBJ2-7; D is uncertain. Germline CDR1 is SEHNR and CDR2 is FQNEAQ (reference sequence). The length of the CDR3 is 16 residues. Trimming removed 6 bases from V and 1 base from J, with 19 bases in between. CDR3: CASRLVGPSPSYEQYF. DNA of the CDR3: TGTGCCAGCAGACTGGTCGGGCCCTCCCCGTCCTACGAGCAGTACTTC. Based on the CDR3 plus reference TRBV7-9 and TRBJ2-7, the full variable domain is DTGVSQNPRHKITKRGQNVTFRCDPISEHNRLYWYRQTLGQGPEFLTYFQNEAQLEKSRLLSDRFSAERPKGSFSTLEIQRTEQGDSAMYLCASRLVGPSPSYEQYFGPGTRLTVT.

The chain has TRBV7-2 and TRBJ2-7, with 11 bases matching TRBD1. V was clipped by 4 bases and J by 5 bases; unmatched bases: 4. CDR1 and CDR2 (germline): SGHTA, FQGNSA. The CDR3 has 14 amino acids. The CDR3 bases are TGTGCCAGCAGCTGGACAGGGGGCCTAGACGAGCAGTACTTC. Translation: CASSWTGGLDEQYF.

The V and J genes are TRBV6-2 or TRBV6-3 and TRBJ2-5; no clear D gene. The CDR3 totals 15 residues. With 5 bases removed from V and 4 bases from J, the gap between germline ends came to 17 bases. Germline CDR1 and CDR2: MNHEY and SVGEGT. The CDR3 DNA reads TGTGCCAGCAGTCCCTCTATTCGACTGGGAGAGACCCAGTACTTC. Protein: CASSPSIRLGETQYF.

The chain couples TRBV30 to TRBJ2-7, with TRBD1 matching 9 bases. In germline, CDR1 is GTSNPN, CDR2 SVGIG (reference sequence). The CDR3 runs 15 residues. V was pared by 5 bases and J by 7 bases, with 15 bases of the junction left unmatched. The CDR3 is CAWAKLRTGDREQYF. Here the CDR3 DNA reads TGTGCCTGGGCAAAGCTCCGGACAGGGGATCGAGAGCAGTACTTC.

This chain links TRBV27 with TRBJ2-7; 11 nucleotides agree with TRBD2. CDR3 length equals 13 residues. V was pared by 6 bases and J by 5 bases, with 3 bases of the junction left unmatched. The germline V gene encodes CDR1 MNHEY and CDR2 SMNVEV (reference sequence). The DNA for the CDR3 is TGTGCCAGCAGGGAGACTAGCGGGAACGAGCAGTACTTC. Amino acid sequence: CASRETSGNEQYF.

The chain is built from TRBV18 and TRBJ1-4, with 7 bases identical to TRBD1. V shed 5 bases and J 8 bases; nucleotides not matched to a gene: 8. This CDR3 has 14 amino acids. Germline CDR1 reads KGHSH; CDR2 reads LQKENI. The CDR3 DNA follows: TGTGCCAGCTCAGCCGGGACAGAGAACGAAAAACTGTTTTTT. Translated: CASSAGTENEKLFF.

The V gene is TRBV19, the J gene TRBJ1-5; D ambiguous. Germline assignment: CDR1 LNHDA and CDR2 SQIVND (reference sequence). CDR3 length: 14 amino acids. Trimming pared 8 bases from V and 5 bases from J, leaving 16 bases between. The CDR3 DNA reads as TGTGCCAGTGGGGTAGCGGCAGCGGATCAGCCCCAGCATTTT. This gives the protein CASGVAAADQPQHF.

The chain uses TRBV19 and TRBJ1-1; D is possibly TRBD1 (6 bases). Trimming left V 6 bases short and J 0 bases short, with 14 bases between. The CDR3 has 15 amino acids. Germline CDR1 reads LNHDA; CDR2 reads SQIVND (reference sequence). DNA for the CDR3: TGTGCCAGTAGAGCGAGGACAGCCATGAACACTGAAGCTTTCTTT. Protein sequence: CASRARTAMNTEAFF.

The gene calls are TRBV28 and TRBJ2-3, with 9 bases fitting TRBD2. From germline, CDR1 is MDHEN and CDR2 SYDVKM. CDR3 length: 14 amino acids. V lost 6 bases, J lost 4 bases, and 5 bases stayed unmatched. This CDR3 is CASRRSGRADTQYF. In DNA, the CDR3 is TGTGCCAGCAGACGTAGCGGGAGAGCAGATACGCAGTATTTT.

The rearrangement joins TRBV7-8 to TRBJ1-1, with 7 bases identical to TRBD1. CDR1 is SGHVS, CDR2 FQNEAQ, per germline. After removal of 2 bases from V and 2 bases from J, the junction contained 14 bases not matched to a gene. The CDR3 is 18 amino acids. The CDR3 is CASSLTTPGQIFNTEAFF. The DNA of the CDR3 is TGTGCCAGCAGCTTAACGACTCCGGGACAGATCTTTAACACTGAAGCTTTCTTT.

V is TRBV28 and J is TRBJ1-5; unclear D gene. CDR3 length: 14 amino acids. CDR1 and CDR2 from the germline V gene are MDHEN and SYDVKM. Trimming removed 2 bases from V and 1 base from J, with 6 bases in between. This chain's CDR3 is CASSLKVSNQPQHF. For the CDR3, the DNA is TGTGCCAGCAGTTTAAAGGTCAGCAATCAGCCCCAGCATTTT.

The chain carries TRBV29-1 and TRBJ2-1, with D perhaps matching TRBD2 (7 bases). The length of the CDR3 is 13 residues. CDR1 and CDR2 from the germline V gene are SQVTM and ANQGSEA. CDR3 nucleotide sequence: TGCAGTGCCGACGGGGGGCTCGACAATGAGCAGTTCTTC. It yields the protein CSADGGLDNEQFF.

The J gene is TRBJ1-2, the V gene TRBV24-1; the match to TRBD1 covers 7 bases. With 5 bases clipped from V and 4 bases from J, the junction kept 6 bases outside the gene matches. Germline CDR1 reads KGHDR; CDR2 reads SFDVKD. The CDR3 spans 14 residues. The CDR3 is CATSAGGGTYGYTF. The CDR3, as DNA: TGTGCCACCAGTGCCGGAGGGGGCACCTATGGCTACACCTTC.

The DNA for the CDR3 is TGTGCCAGTAGCGCCAGTAGCGGGAGCCTGTACGAGCAGTACTTC. Translation gives CASSASSGSLYEQYF. The chain links TRBV19 to TRBJ2-7; 9 nucleotides match TRBD2. The germline V gene has CDR1 LNHDA and CDR2 SQIVND (reference sequence). V gave up 6 bases and J gave up 4 bases; unmatched junction bases: 10. The CDR3 is 15 amino acids.

The rearrangement joins TRBV15 to TRBJ1-4; D call uncertain. Germline lookup yields CDR1 LNHNV and CDR2 YYDKDF (reference sequence). This CDR3 is built from 14 residues. V was clipped by 1 base and J by 1 base, with 4 bases between them. In DNA, the CDR3 is TGTGCCACCAGCAGAGGCGGAACTAATGAAAAACTGTTTTTT. It yields the protein CATSRGGTNEKLFF.